A selection of T cell receptor beta chains follows, all from one sample in a study of spatial heterogeneity in lung cancer. TCRdb used MiXCR to reprocess the 5' RACE reads, holding one entry per CDR3 protein. Of 50,000 to 65,000 distinct CDR3 sequences in the sample, more than 6.5% were seen once. Sequenced material: PBMCs, taken at surgery. These receptors came from a female donor with early-stage non-small cell lung cancer. Both conserved end residues are part of each CDR3.

TRBV5-1	TRBJ1-1	CVSSSGQVNTEAFF
TRBV7-2	TRBJ2-1	CASSLGVGGGAVDEQFF
TRBV13	TRBJ2-2	CASSSTYQLFF
TRBV7-3	TRBJ2-3	CATASGGVSDTQYF
TRBV11-1	TRBJ2-3	CASSLGGAGAPSTDTQYF
TRBV15	TRBJ2-3	CATSIKLAGIGMTDTQYF
TRBV5-1	TRBJ2-2	CASSLGQNTGELFF
TRBV5-1	TRBJ2-1	CASSTTSGGYHEQFF
TRBV28	TRBJ1-1	CASSSPRGRRRSTEAFF
TRBV4-1	TRBJ1-4	CASSLVRQSEKLFF
TRBV12-3/TRBV12-4	TRBJ2-3	CASSFWGESQYF
TRBV6-5	TRBJ2-5	CASSYSSSGGLGTQYF
TRBV21-1	TRBJ2-7	CASSKGGPGYEQYF
TRBV29-1	TRBJ1-1	CSVASDRRTEAFF
TRBV20-1	TRBJ2-1	CSASEGAAFNEQFF
TRBV18	TRBJ2-3	CASSPPRPADTQYF
TRBV7-2	TRBJ2-7	CASSRLGQTYEQYF
TRBV14	TRBJ2-4	CASSQDGQWNIQYF